This T cell receptor beta chain was sequenced during a study of Graves' ophthalmopathy and Graves' hyperthyroidism. Study findings and constraints: The model predicted ophthalmopathy progression with around 70% sensitivity and around 72% specificity. Detection in blood was also observed for most expanded thyroid clonotypes above 0.001 frequency.

Germline values: CDR1 MGHDK, CDR2 SYGVNS. Germline trimming cut 4 bases from V and 0 bases from J; bases unmatched to any gene: 5. The CDR3 extends over 15 amino acids. In this sample, this clonotype turned up many times. Antigen unknown. Beta-chain TCR CDR3 regions were amplified from RNA transcripts. In the first round, RT-PCR was carried out with HTBI primers, and a multiplex PCR formed the second round. In TCRdb, the multiplex PCR reads were re-called with MiXCR into one record per CDR3 protein. This table has over a million distinct CDR3 sequences, about 38% appearing once. Clinical symptoms, serum thyroxine, TRAb, thyroid ultrasound and orbital computed tomography determined diagnosis.

The receptor was isolated from an adult man with Graves' hyperthyroidism. The sequenced material came from peripheral blood or thyroid tissue (not recorded which). The rearrangement joins TRBV25-1 to TRBJ1-1; 7 nucleotides match TRBD1. The DNA for the CDR3 is TGTGCCAGCAGTGTAACAGGGGAGATGAACACTGAAGCTTTCTTT. This encodes CASSVTGEMNTEAFF.